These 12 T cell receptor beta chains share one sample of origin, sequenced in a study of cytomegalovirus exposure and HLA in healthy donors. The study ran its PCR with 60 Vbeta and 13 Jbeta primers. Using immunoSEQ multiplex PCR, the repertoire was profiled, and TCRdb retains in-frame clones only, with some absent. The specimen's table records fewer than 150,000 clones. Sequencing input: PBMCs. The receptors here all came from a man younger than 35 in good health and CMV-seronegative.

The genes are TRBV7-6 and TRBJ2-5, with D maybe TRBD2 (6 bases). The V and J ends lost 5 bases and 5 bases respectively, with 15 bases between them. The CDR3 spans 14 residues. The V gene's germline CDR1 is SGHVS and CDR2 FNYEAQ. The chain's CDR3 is CASSPGLSDETQYF. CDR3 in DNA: TGTGCCAGCAGCCCGGGACTTTCGGATGAGACCCAGTACTTC.

In nucleotides, the CDR3 is TGCGCCAGCAGCCCGGGATCCCTGACTAGCACAGATACGCAGTATTTT. Its translation: CASSPGSLTSTDTQYF. The gene calls are TRBV5-1 and TRBJ2-3, with a possible D match to TRBD2 (5 bases). Trimming left V 4 bases short and J 0 bases short, with 15 bases between. The CDR3 has 16 amino acids. From germline, CDR1 is SGHRS and CDR2 YFSETQ.

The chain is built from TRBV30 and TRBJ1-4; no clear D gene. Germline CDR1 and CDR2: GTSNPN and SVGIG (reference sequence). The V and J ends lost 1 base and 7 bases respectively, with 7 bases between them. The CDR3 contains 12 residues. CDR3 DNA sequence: TGTGCCTGGAGTGCCCAGGTTGAAAAACTGTTTTTT. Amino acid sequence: CAWSAQVEKLFF.

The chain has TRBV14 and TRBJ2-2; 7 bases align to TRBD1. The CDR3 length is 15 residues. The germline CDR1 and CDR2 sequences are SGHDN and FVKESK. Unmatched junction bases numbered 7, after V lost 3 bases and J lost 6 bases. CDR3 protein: CASSQETGHAGELFF. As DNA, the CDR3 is TGTGCCAGCAGCCAGGAGACAGGGCACGCCGGGGAGCTGTTTTTT.

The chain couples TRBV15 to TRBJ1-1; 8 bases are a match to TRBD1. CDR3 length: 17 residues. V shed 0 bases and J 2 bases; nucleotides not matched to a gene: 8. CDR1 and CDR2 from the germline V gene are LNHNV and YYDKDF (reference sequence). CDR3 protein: CATSRDQDRVGNTEAFF. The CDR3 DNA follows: TGTGCCACCAGCAGAGACCAGGACAGGGTTGGAAACACTGAAGCTTTCTTT.

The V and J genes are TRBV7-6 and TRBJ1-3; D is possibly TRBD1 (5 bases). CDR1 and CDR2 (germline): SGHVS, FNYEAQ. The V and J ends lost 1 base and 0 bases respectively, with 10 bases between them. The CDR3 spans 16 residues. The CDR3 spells CASSLGGGNSGNTIYF. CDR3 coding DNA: TGTGCCAGCAGCTTAGGCGGGGGAAACTCTGGAAACACCATATATTTT.

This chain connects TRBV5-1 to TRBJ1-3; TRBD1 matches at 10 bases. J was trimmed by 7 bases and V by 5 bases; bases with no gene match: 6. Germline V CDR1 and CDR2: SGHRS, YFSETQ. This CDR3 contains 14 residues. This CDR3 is CASSTGTGVNTIYF. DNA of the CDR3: TGCGCCAGCAGTACCGGGACAGGGGTGAACACCATATATTTT.

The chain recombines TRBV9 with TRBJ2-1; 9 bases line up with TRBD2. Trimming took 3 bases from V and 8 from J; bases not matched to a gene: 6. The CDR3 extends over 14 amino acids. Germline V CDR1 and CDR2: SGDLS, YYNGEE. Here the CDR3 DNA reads TGTGCCAGCAGCGGGGCGGGAGGGAACCATGAGCAGTTCTTC. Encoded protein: CASSGAGGNHEQFF.

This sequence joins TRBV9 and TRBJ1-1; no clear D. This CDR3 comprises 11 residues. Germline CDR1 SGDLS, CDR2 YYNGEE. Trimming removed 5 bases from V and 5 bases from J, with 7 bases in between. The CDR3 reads CASRPGTEAFF. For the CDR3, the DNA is TGTGCCAGCAGGCCAGGAACTGAAGCTTTCTTT.

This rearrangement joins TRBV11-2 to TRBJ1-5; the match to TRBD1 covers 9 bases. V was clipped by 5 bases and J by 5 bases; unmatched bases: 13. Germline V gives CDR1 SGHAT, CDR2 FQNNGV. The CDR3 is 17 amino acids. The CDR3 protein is CASSRRPRQGGDQPQHF. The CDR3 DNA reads TGTGCCAGCAGCCGACGTCCCAGACAGGGGGGGGATCAGCCCCAGCATTTT.

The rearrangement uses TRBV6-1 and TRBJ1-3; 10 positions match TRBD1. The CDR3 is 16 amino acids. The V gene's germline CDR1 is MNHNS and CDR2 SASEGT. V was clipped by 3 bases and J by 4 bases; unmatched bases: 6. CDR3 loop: CASSDGTGASGNTIYF. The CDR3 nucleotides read TGTGCCAGCAGTGATGGGACAGGGGCTTCGGGAAACACCATATATTTT.

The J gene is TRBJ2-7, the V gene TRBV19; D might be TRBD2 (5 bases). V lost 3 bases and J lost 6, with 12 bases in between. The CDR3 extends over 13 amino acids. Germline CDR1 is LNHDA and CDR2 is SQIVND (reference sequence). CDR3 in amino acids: CASSIKDSGEQYF. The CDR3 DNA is TGTGCCAGTAGTATCAAGGACTCGGGCGAGCAGTACTTC.